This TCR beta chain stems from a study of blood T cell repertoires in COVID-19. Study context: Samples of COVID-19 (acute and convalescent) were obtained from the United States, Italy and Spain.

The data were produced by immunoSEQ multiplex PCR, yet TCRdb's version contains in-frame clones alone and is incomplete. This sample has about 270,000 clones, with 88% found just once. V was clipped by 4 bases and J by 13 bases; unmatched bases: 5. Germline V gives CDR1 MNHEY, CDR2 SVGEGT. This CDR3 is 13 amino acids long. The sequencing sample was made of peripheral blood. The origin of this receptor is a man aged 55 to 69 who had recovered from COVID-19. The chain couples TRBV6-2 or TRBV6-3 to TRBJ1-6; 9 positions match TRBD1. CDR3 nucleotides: TGTGCCAGCAGTTCCCGGACAGGGGTGCCCCTCCACTTT. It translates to CASSSRTGVPLHF.